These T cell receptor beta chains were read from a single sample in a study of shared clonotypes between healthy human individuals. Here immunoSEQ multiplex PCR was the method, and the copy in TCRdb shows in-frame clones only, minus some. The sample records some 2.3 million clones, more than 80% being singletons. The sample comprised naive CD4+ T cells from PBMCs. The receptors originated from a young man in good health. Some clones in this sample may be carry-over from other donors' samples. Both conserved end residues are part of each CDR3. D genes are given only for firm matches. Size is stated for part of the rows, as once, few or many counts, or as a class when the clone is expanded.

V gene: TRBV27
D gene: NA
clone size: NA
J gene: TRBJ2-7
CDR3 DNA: TGTGCCAGCAGTCCCCGGGGCGGGACCTCTCACTACGAGCAGTACTTC
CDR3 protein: CASSPRGGTSHYEQYF

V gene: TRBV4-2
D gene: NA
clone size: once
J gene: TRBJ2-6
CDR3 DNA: TGTGCCAGCAGCCCCAAAACCAGCTCTGGGGCCAACGTCCTGACTTTC
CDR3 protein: CASSPKTSSGANVLTF

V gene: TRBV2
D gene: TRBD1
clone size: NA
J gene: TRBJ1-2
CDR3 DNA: TGTGCCAGCAGTTCCGCGGACAGGGGTTTCTATGGCTACACCTTC
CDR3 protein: CASSSADRGFYGYTF

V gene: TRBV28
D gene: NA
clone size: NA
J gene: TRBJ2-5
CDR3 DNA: TGTGCCAGCAGTTTGCGGACCCCCCCGACCCAGTACTTC
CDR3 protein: CASSLRTPPTQYF

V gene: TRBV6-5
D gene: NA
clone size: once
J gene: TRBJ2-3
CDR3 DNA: TGTGCCAGCAGCAGGGGGGCAGATACGCAGTATTTT
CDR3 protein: CASSRGADTQYF

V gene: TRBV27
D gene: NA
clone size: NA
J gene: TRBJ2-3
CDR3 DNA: TGTGCCAGCTCCCCAATCGAGTGGGAAGGGACAGATACGCAGTATTTT
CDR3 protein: CASSPIEWEGTDTQYF

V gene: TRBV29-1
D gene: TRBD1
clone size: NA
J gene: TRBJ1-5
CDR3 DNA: TGCAGCGTCTCCGACAGGGACAATCAGCCCCAGCATTTT
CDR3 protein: CSVSDRDNQPQHF

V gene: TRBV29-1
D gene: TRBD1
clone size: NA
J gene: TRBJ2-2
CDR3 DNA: TGCAGCGCAAGACAGGGGGCCAACACCGGGGAGCTGTTTTTT
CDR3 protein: CSARQGANTGELFF

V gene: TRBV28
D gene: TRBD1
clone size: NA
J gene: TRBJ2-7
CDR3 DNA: TGTGCCAGCAGCCTCTCAGGGACAGGGGTGGGGGAGCAGTACTTC
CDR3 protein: CASSLSGTGVGEQYF

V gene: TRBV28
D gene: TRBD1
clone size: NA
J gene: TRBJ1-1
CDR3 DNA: TGTGCCAGCAGCTCCCCCGGGACAGGGATGGACACTGAAGCTTTCTTT
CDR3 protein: CASSSPGTGMDTEAFF

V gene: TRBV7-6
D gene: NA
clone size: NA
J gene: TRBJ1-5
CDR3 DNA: TGTGCCAGCAGCTTAGGCAGGGATAGCAATCAGCCCCAGCATTTT
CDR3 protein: CASSLGRDSNQPQHF

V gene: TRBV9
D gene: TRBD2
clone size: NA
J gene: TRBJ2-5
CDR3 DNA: TGTGCCAGCAGCCCGACTAGCGGGAGGGCCGGAGAGACCCAGTACTTC
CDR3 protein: CASSPTSGRAGETQYF

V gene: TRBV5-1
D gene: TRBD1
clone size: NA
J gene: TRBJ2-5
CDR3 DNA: TGCGCCAGCCAAACAGGGGACCAAGAGACCCAGTACTTC
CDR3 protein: CASQTGDQETQYF

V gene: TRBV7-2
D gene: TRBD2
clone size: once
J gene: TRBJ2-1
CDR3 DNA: TGTGCCAGCAGCCCAAATAAGCGGGAGGTACTCTTC
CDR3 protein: CASSPNKREVLF

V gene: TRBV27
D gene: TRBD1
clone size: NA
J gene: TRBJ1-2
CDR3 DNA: TGTGCCAGCAGACGGACAGGGAGAGGGGACTATGGCTACACCTTC
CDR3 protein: CASRRTGRGDYGYTF

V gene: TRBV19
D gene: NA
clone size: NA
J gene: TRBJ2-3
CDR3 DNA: TGTGCCAGTAGTAATGGGGGAACAGATACGCAGTATTTT
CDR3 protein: CASSNGGTDTQYF

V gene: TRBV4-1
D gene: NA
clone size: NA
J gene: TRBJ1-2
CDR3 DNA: TGCGCCAGCAGCCAACAGGACAGTGGAAGGGGCTACACCTTC
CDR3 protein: CASSQQDSGRGYTF

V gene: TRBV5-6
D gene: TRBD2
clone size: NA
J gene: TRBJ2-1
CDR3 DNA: TGTGCCAGCAAGGCGGGAGGAAACAATGAGCAGTTCTTC
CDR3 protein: CASKAGGNNEQFF

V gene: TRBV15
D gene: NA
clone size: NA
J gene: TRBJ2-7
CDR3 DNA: TGTGCCACCAGCAGAGCGCAAGCCGGGACGTCTGCCTACGAGCAGTACTTC
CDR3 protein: CATSRAQAGTSAYEQYF

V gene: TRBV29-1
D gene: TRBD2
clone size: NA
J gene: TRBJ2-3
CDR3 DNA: TGCAGCGTCAAAACTAGCGGGGGCACAGATACGCAGTATTTT
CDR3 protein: CSVKTSGGTDTQYF

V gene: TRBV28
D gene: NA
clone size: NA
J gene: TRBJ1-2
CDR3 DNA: TGTGCCAGCAGCCTCCTGACAGACACCTATGGCTACACCTTC
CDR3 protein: CASSLLTDTYGYTF

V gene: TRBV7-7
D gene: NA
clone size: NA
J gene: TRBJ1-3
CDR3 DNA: TGTGCCAGCAACCCTCGTACGAGCTCTGGAAACACCATATATTTT
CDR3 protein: CASNPRTSSGNTIYF

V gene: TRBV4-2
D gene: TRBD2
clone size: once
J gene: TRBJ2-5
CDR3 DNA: TGTGCCAGCAGCCAAGCGGTGGCGGGAGATGAAGAGACCCAGTACTTC
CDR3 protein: CASSQAVAGDEETQYF

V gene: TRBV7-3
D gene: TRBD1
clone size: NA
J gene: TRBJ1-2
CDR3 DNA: TGTGCCAGCAGCCCCGGGGGATTAGCAGGGGGTGACGGCTACACCTTC
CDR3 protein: CASSPGGLAGGDGYTF

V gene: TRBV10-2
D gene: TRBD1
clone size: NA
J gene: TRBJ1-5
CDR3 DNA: TGCGCCAGCAGTGCTGGACAGGGCCCTAATAGCAATCAGCCCCAGCATTTT
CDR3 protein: CASSAGQGPNSNQPQHF

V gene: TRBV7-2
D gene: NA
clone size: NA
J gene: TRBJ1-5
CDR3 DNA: TGTGCCAGCAGCTTGGGGGGGGCGCCTCAGCCCCAGCATTTT
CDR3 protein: CASSLGGAPQPQHF

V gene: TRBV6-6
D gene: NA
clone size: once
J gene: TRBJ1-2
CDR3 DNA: TGTGCCAGCAGTTACGGTTCCTGGACAGATTATTATGGCTACACCTTC
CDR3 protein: CASSYGSWTDYYGYTF

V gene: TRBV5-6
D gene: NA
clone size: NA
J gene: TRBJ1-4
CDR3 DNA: TGTGCCAGCAGCTTGGATCCCTCGGGCGGGGGAGAACTGTTTTTT
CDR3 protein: CASSLDPSGGGELFF

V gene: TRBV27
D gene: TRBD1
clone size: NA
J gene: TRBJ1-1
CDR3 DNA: TGTGCCAGCAGTTACGCACAGGGGAAATGGACTGAAGCTTTCTTT
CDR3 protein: CASSYAQGKWTEAFF

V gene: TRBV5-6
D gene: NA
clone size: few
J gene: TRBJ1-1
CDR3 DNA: TGTGCCAGCAGCCTTGCGGACACTGAAGCTTTCTTT
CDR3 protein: CASSLADTEAFF

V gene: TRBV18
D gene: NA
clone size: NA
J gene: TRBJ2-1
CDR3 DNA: TGTGCCAGCTCACCACCCAAGGGCGGGAGCAGGGGGCATGAGCAGTTCTTC
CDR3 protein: CASSPPKGGSRGHEQFF

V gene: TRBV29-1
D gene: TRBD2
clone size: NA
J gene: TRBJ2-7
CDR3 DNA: TGCAGCGTTGAGGGAGGACTAGCGGGAGATGACGAGCAGTACTTC
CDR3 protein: CSVEGGLAGDDEQYF

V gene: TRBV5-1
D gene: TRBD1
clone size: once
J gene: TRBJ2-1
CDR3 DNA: TGCGCCAGCAGCTTGGTACAGGGGGCCAGGGAGCAGTTCTTC
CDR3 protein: CASSLVQGAREQFF

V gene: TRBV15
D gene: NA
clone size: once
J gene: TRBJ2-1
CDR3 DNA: TGTGCCACCAGCAGAGTTCGGGCCAACAATGAGCAGTTCTTC
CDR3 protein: CATSRVRANNEQFF

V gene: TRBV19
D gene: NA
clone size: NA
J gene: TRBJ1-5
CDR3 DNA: TGTGCCAGTAGTCCCGGGGGGAGCCGGAATCAGCCCCAGCATTTT
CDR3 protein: CASSPGGSRNQPQHF

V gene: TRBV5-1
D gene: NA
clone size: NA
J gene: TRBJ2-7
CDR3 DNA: TGCGCCAGCAGCTCCGGGATGACCTACGAGCAGTACTTC
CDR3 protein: CASSSGMTYEQYF

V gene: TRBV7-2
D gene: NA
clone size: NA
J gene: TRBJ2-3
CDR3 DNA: TGTGCCAGCAGCTTAGCCAACCCAGATACGCAGTATTTT
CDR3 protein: CASSLANPDTQYF

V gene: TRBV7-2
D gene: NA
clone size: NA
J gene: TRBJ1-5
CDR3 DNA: TGTGCCAGCAGCTCTGGACATCCTAGCAATCAGCCCCAGCATTTT
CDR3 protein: CASSSGHPSNQPQHF

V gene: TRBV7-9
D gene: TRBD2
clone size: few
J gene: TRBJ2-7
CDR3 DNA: TGTGCCAGCAGCCCGGGACTAGCGGGATATTACTACGAGCAGTACTTC
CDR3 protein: CASSPGLAGYYYEQYF

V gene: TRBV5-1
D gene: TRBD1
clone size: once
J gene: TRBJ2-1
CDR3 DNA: TGCGCCAGCAGCCTGGGTGACAGGGAGTACAATGAGCAGTTCTTC
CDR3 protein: CASSLGDREYNEQFF

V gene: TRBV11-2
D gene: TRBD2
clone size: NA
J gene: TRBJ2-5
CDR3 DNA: TGTGCCAGCAGCTTAGCGGGTGTAGCGGGGTTGCAGACCCAGTACTTC
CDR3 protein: CASSLAGVAGLQTQYF

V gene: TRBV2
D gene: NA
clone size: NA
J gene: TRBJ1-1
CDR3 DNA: TGTGCCAGCAGTGAAGGGGGCGCGAACACTGAAGCTTTCTTT
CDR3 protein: CASSEGGANTEAFF

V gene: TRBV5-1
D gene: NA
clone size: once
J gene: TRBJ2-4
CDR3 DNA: TGCGCCAGCACCTCCGGTACCGCCAAAAACATTCAGTACTTC
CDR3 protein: CASTSGTAKNIQYF

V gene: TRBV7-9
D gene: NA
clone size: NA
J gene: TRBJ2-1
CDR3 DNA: TGTGCCAGCAGCTTCTACAATGAGCAGTTCTTC
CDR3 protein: CASSFYNEQFF

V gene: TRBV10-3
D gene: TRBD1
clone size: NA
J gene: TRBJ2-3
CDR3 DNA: TGTGCCATCAGGAATCCGGGACAGGGTAGCACAGATACGCAGTATTTT
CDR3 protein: CAIRNPGQGSTDTQYF

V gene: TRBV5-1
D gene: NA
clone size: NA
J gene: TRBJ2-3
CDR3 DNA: TGCGCCAGCAGCTCCGGGACTGAAGGGGATACGCAGTATTTT
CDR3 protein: CASSSGTEGDTQYF

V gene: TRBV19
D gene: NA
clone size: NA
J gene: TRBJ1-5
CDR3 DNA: TGTGCCAGTAGTTCCCGAAGACAGGCGAATCAGCCCCAGCATTTT
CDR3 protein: CASSSRRQANQPQHF

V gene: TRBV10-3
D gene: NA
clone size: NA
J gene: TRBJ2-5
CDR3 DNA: TGTGCCATCAGTGAACACGGGAACCCAGAGACCCAGTACTTC
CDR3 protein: CAISEHGNPETQYF

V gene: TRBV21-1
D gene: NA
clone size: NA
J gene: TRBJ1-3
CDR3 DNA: TGTGCCAGCAGCAAAGCAGGACAGGACTCTGGAAACACCATATATTTT
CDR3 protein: CASSKAGQDSGNTIYF

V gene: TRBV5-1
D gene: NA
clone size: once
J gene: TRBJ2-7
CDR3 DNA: TGCGCCAGCAGCCCCCCATCCTACGAGCAGTACTTC
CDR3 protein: CASSPPSYEQYF

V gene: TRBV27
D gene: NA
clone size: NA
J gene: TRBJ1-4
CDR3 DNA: TGTGCCAGCAGTTTCAGGGTTTTTGAAAAACTGTTTTTT
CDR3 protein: CASSFRVFEKLFF

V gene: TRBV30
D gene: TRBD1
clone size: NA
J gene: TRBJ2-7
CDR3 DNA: TGTGCCTGGAGTGTACGGGACAGGTCCTCCTACGAGCAGTACTTC
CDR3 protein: CAWSVRDRSSYEQYF

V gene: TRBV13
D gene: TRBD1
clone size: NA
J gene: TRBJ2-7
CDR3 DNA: TGTGCCAGCAGCTTAGGACAGGGGGACCACGAGCAGTACTTC
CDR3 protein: CASSLGQGDHEQYF